This TCR beta chain stems from a study of metastatic and nonmetastatic thyroid tumors (dated by TCRdb to 2020 to 2022). At the level of the whole study: For patients with malignant and with benign thyroid disease, the researchers compared repertoires between peripheral blood samples and tumor or nodule tissue samples.

Based on the germline V gene, the CDR1 and CDR2 sequences are MNHEY and SVGEGT. V is trimmed back by 3 bases and J by 0 bases, and the junction contains 5 bases that no gene match accounts for. Measured from the cysteine to the phenylalanine, the CDR3 is 17 residues long. The read is trimmed to its CDR3 DNA, 51 bases read in frame from base 1. To prepare the library, PCR was applied. Sequencer: Illumina HiSeq 4000. High-throughput sequencing was used to profile the TCR beta-chain CDR3 region of each patient. Per the authors' processing: Drawing on CDR3 differences between clinicopathological groups, the researchers built a classifier meant to tell apart patients with distant-metastatic papillary thyroid cancer. The Shannon index was used to assess repertoire diversity, and the Morisita-Horn index was used to assess tumor-blood repertoire similarity. TCRdb itself trimmed the public reads at Q25 with fastp, ran MiXCR and retained productive beta chains. These V and J calls rely on TCRdb rather than the paper's analysis. The sample profile shows tens of thousands of clones; just over 4% of them were found once. The ten largest make up approximately 20% of the sample.

Before undergoing thyroid surgery, none of the patients had been given any kind of treatment. Using T-cell receptor beta sequencing, the researchers looked back retrospectively at clinical samples from patients, gathered between about 2011 and 2019. This clone was counted a few times. Its specific antigen is unknown. Base-call qualities are not available, and no considerably larger clone is one nucleotide away. What the study reported, not specific to this receptor: TCR beta diversity was reported as significantly higher in malignant tumors than in benign nodules, in both blood and tumor samples.

The rearrangement combines TRBV6-2 or TRBV6-3 with TRBJ2-3; TRBD2 fits 11 bases in the junction. Sequencing used blood. The clonotype was recovered from a female donor with papillary thyroid cancer or a benign thyroid nodule (not recorded which). Some clones in this sample may be carry-over from other donors' samples. The nucleotide sequence reads as follows: TGTGCCAGCAGTTATTTCGGACTAGCGGGTAGCACAGATACGCAGTATTTT. This codes for CASSYFGLAGSTDTQYF.